The 29 T cell receptor beta chains below come from one sample, sequenced in a study of PD-L1 blockade in urothelial cancer. Method: immunoSEQ multiplex PCR; TCRdb's copy keeps in-frame clones and lacks some. This sample has 25,000 to 30,000 clones; around 85% occur once, and the top ten carry approximately 2.2%. The sequences come from PBMCs, collected around atezolizumab (anti-PD-L1) treatment. These receptors were taken from a man aged 50 to 59 with urothelial cancer.

The chain is built from TRBV19 and TRBJ1-3, with D hard to call. V was shortened by 0 bases and J by 4 bases, with 10 bases between the two germline ends. The CDR3 has 15 amino acids. Germline CDR1 reads LNHDA; CDR2 reads SQIVND (reference sequence). CDR3 sequence: CASSIDRGFGNTIYF. The CDR3 coding sequence is TGTGCCAGTAGTATAGATCGCGGGTTCGGAAACACCATATATTTT.

The DNA of the CDR3 is TGCGCCAGCAGCCAAGGCAGGGGCGATACGCAGTATTTT. Translated, it gives CASSQGRGDTQYF. This sequence joins TRBV4-1 and TRBJ2-3, with a weak D call TRBD1 (6 bases). Germline values: CDR1 MGHRA, CDR2 YSYEKL. This CDR3 comprises 13 residues. The V gene lost 1 base and the J gene lost 6 bases, with 8 bases spanning the gap.

The chain carries TRBV11-3 and TRBJ2-4; a weak D match, TRBD1 (5 bases). Trimming took 5 bases from V and 1 from J, leaving 6 bases between them. The CDR3 runs to 13 residues. Germline-derived CDR1 and CDR2 are SGHNT and YENEEA. CDR3 in DNA: TGTGCCAGCAGCCCAGGGGCCAAAAACATTCAGTACTTC. Encoded protein: CASSPGAKNIQYF.

J is TRBJ2-3 and V is TRBV18; perhaps TRBD2 as D (6 bases). Germline V gives CDR1 KGHSH, CDR2 LQKENI. The CDR3 covers 13 residues. V lost 5 bases to trimming and J lost 3 bases, with 9 bases between them. The CDR3 reads CASSSGLTDTQYF. CDR3 sequence (DNA): TGTGCCAGCTCATCAGGACTAACAGATACGCAGTATTTT.

The chain carries TRBV18 and TRBJ2-2; 7 bases are shared with TRBD1. V shed 3 bases and J 3 bases; nucleotides not matched to a gene: 4. CDR3 length: 15 residues. The germline CDR1 and CDR2 sequences are KGHSH and LQKENI. CDR3 in amino acids: CASSPSTGYTGELFF. Here the CDR3 DNA reads TGTGCCAGCTCACCGTCGACAGGGTACACCGGGGAGCTGTTTTTT.

V gene TRBV25-1 combines with J gene TRBJ2-7; TRBD1 matches 10 bases. CDR3 length equals 14 residues. J gave up 2 bases and V 6 bases, and 4 bases lay outside the gene matches. Looked up from germline, CDR1 is MGHDK and CDR2 is SYGVNS. The CDR3: CASRLDRGAYEQYV. The DNA of the CDR3 is TGTGCCAGCAGATTGGACAGGGGGGCCTACGAGCAGTACGTC.

The CDR3 DNA follows: TGTGCCAGCAGTCTCACTAGTAATCAGCCCCAGCATTTT. This translates into CASSLTSNQPQHF. The chain has TRBV7-9 and TRBJ1-5; D remains unclear. The ends were cut back, 6 bases at V and 4 bases at J, with 10 bases in the middle. The CDR3 has 13 amino acids. CDR1 and CDR2 from the germline V gene are SEHNR and FQNEAQ (reference sequence).

The chain links TRBV7-2 to TRBJ1-1, with D tentatively TRBD1 (6 bases). Germline V gene lookup returns CDR1 SGHTA and CDR2 FQGNSA. V dropped 1 base and J dropped 0 bases, with 12 bases sitting between them. The CDR3 loop spans 16 amino acids. The CDR3 sequence: CASSLVRTVMNTEAFF. Here the CDR3 DNA reads TGTGCCAGCAGCTTAGTACGGACAGTTATGAACACTGAAGCTTTCTTT.

The rearrangement links TRBV4-1 to TRBJ2-3, with D possibly being TRBD2 (6 bases). This CDR3 contains 16 residues. Per germline, CDR1 MGHRA and CDR2 YSYEKL. With 0 bases removed from V and 8 bases from J, the gap between germline ends came to 18 bases. This CDR3 is CASSQDQGQRRVTQYF. In nucleotides, the CDR3 is TGCGCCAGCAGCCAAGATCAGGGCCAGAGGAGGGTTACGCAGTATTTT.

The chain is built from TRBV11-2 and TRBJ1-2; TRBD1 is a possible D gene (6 bases). Germline CDR1 and CDR2: SGHAT and FQNNGV. V lost 1 base, J lost 6 bases, and 15 bases lay in between. This CDR3 is 15 amino acids long. CDR3 protein: CASSLVNTGSDGYTF. CDR3 DNA: TGTGCCAGCAGCTTAGTCAACACAGGGTCTGATGGCTACACCTTC.

This clone was seen more than once but under ten times. The gene calls are TRBV6-6 and TRBJ1-4; D is uncertain. Germline lookup yields CDR1 MNHNY and CDR2 SVGAGI (reference sequence). CDR3 length: 12 residues. The V gene lost 3 bases and the J gene lost 8 bases, with 7 bases spanning the gap. The chain's CDR3 is CASSYREEKLFF. CDR3 in DNA: TGTGCCAGCAGTTATAGAGAAGAAAAACTGTTTTTT.

The chain combines TRBV5-6 with TRBJ1-4; possibly TRBD1 for D (5 bases). This CDR3 contains 14 residues. V lost 7 bases and J lost 8, with 18 bases in between. CDR1 is SGHDT, CDR2 YYEEEE, per germline. CDR3 sequence (DNA): TGTGCCAGCTCCTGGGGGGGAAGAGGAGAAAAACTGTTTTTT. Encoded protein: CASSWGGRGEKLFF.

V is TRBV5-6 and J is TRBJ2-7, with no clear D. Deletions cut 5 bases from V and 0 bases from J, with 9 bases between. The germline gives CDR1 SGHDT, CDR2 YYEEEE. The CDR3 has 13 residues. The CDR3 nucleotides read TGTGCCAGCAGTTCGACGGACTCCTACGAGCAGTACGTC. Translating gives CASSSTDSYEQYV.

This chain links TRBV9 with TRBJ2-5; TRBD1 is a possible D gene (6 bases). Trimming stripped 4 bases from V and 1 base from J, with 11 bases between. The CDR3 totals 14 residues. Germline V lookup: CDR1 SGDLS, CDR2 YYNGEE. For the CDR3, the DNA is TGTGCCAGCAGCAATATAGGGGGCCAAGAGACCCAGTACTTC. Translation: CASSNIGGQETQYF.

The J gene is TRBJ1-5, the V gene TRBV7-8; 7 bases are shared with TRBD1. V lost 6 bases, J lost 7 bases, and 12 bases stayed unmatched. Germline values: CDR1 SGHVS, CDR2 FQNEAQ. This CDR3 has 15 residues. CDR3 sequence: CASSITPGQRQPQHF. CDR3 DNA: TGTGCCAGCAGTATTACCCCGGGACAGAGACAGCCCCAGCATTTT.

The rearrangement uses TRBV2 and TRBJ1-2; TRBD1 agrees at 7 bases. CDR1 and CDR2 from the germline V gene are SNHLY and FYNNEI. V trimming: 4 bases; J trimming: 8 bases; junction bases outside the gene matches: 10. The CDR3 runs to 14 residues. The CDR3 nucleotides read TGTGCCAGCAGTGCCCAGGGGGATTTCGGGGGCTACACCTTC. Translated: CASSAQGDFGGYTF.

This clone was observed a few times. The rearrangement links TRBV6-1 to TRBJ2-7, with 8 bases lining up with TRBD2. This CDR3 is 15 amino acids long. Trimming cost V 2 bases and J 0 bases; bases outside gene matches: 3. CDR1 is MNHNS, CDR2 SASEGT, per germline. The CDR3 DNA reads TGTGCCAGCAGTGAACGGCTAGCGGGCTCCTACGAGCAGTACTTC. Its protein is CASSERLAGSYEQYF.

V and J are TRBV19 and TRBJ1-1, with D possibly matching TRBD1 (5 bases). V lost 1 base and J lost 1, with 7 bases in between. Per germline, CDR1 LNHDA and CDR2 SQIVND (reference sequence). The CDR3 has 14 residues. The CDR3 DNA is TGTGCCAGTAGTATAGTGGGGGGGAACACTGAAGCTTTCTTT. Protein: CASSIVGGNTEAFF.

The chain couples TRBV2 to TRBJ1-6; 7 nucleotides align to TRBD1. CDR3 length: 14 amino acids. The ends lost 6 bases at V and 6 bases at J; junction bases unmatched: 5. Germline loops: CDR1 SNHLY, CDR2 FYNNEI. CDR3 sequence: CASSWDRSNSPLHF. CDR3 in DNA: TGTGCCAGCAGCTGGGACAGATCTAATTCACCCCTCCACTTT.

The genes are TRBV6-1 and TRBJ2-2; 8 bases line up with TRBD1. Germline V gene sequence: CDR1 MNHNS, CDR2 SASEGT. This CDR3 is built from 15 residues. V lost 8 bases to trimming and J lost 7 bases; unmatched junction nucleotides: 12. Here the CDR3 reads CASGIWTGSNGELFF. The DNA for the CDR3 is TGTGCCAGCGGTATTTGGACAGGGTCGAACGGGGAGCTGTTTTTT.

The J gene is TRBJ2-2, the V gene TRBV6-5; perhaps TRBD2 as D (5 bases). Between the trimmed V and J ends, which lost 6 bases and 7 bases, there was a span of 9 bases. Germline V gene data show CDR1 as MNHEY and CDR2 as SVGAGI. The CDR3 totals 12 residues. The CDR3 nucleotides read TGTGCCAGCAGGAGGGAACTCGGGGAGCTGTTTTTT. It encodes CASRRELGELFF.

This chain connects TRBV5-1 to TRBJ2-1, with D perhaps TRBD2 (6 bases). CDR1 and CDR2 from the germline V gene are SGHRS and YFSETQ. Trimming removed 0 bases from V and 1 base from J, with 14 bases in between. The CDR3 runs to 17 residues. CDR3 sequence (DNA): TGCGCCAGCAGCTTGGGTTCGGCCGGGAGTTCCTACAATGAGCAGTTCTTC. Translation: CASSLGSAGSSYNEQFF.

The V gene is TRBV4-2, the J gene TRBJ2-2; 7 nucleotides agree with TRBD2. This CDR3 is 16 amino acids long. Germline loops: CDR1 LGHNA, CDR2 YNFKEQ. Trimming cost V 4 bases and J 5 bases; bases outside gene matches: 10. CDR3 bases: TGTGCCAGCAGCCGTTATAGCGGGCCGTTGACCGGGGAGCTGTTTTTT. Translating it yields CASSRYSGPLTGELFF.

V and J are TRBV27 and TRBJ1-2, with a weak D call TRBD1 (5 bases). With 3 bases removed from V and 3 bases from J, the gap between germline ends came to 11 bases. The CDR3 sequence is 14 residues long. Germline-derived CDR1 and CDR2 are MNHEY and SMNVEV (reference sequence). Here the CDR3 reads CASSFNRGDYGYTF. The CDR3 DNA follows: TGTGCCAGCAGTTTTAATAGGGGTGACTATGGCTACACCTTC.

In this sample, this clone turned up a few times. V is TRBV7-6 and J is TRBJ2-3; a possible D gene is TRBD2 (5 bases). V was pared by 5 bases and J by 2 bases, with 8 bases between. This CDR3 is built from 13 residues. CDR1 and CDR2 from the germline V gene are SGHVS and FNYEAQ. This CDR3 reads CASSEDSTDTQYF. In DNA, the CDR3 is TGTGCCAGCAGCGAGGACTCCACAGATACGCAGTATTTT.

The genes are TRBV7-8 and TRBJ2-2; D possibly corresponds to TRBD1 (6 bases). Deletions cut 4 bases from V and 5 bases from J, with 14 bases between. Germline CDR1 and CDR2: SGHVS and FQNEAQ. The CDR3 spans 15 residues. The DNA of the CDR3 is TGTGCCAGCAGCTACCGGGACACCGGGACCGGGGAGCTGTTTTTT. Its translation: CASSYRDTGTGELFF.

This clone came up a few times. V gene TRBV6-5 combines with J gene TRBJ1-6, with 9 nucleotides matching TRBD1. The trim removed 5 bases at V and 6 bases at J, leaving 2 bases unmatched. Germline V gene sequence: CDR1 MNHEY, CDR2 SVGAGI. The CDR3 spans 14 residues. As DNA, the CDR3 is TGTGCCAGCAGTCGACAGGGGGTTAATTCACCCCTCCACTTT. As protein: CASSRQGVNSPLHF.

The V and J genes are TRBV6-5 and TRBJ2-5; possible D gene TRBD2, 7 bases. In germline, CDR1 is MNHEY, CDR2 SVGAGI. The CDR3 runs 14 residues. V was pared by 3 bases and J by 7 bases, with 15 bases between. In DNA form, the CDR3 reads TGTGCCAGCAGTTATAGGGGGGGGCGTAGGACCCAGTACTTC. Encoded protein: CASSYRGGRRTQYF.

In its sample, this clone was seen a few times. The J gene is TRBJ1-3, the V gene TRBV10-3, with no clear D. Germline V lookup: CDR1 ENHRY, CDR2 SYGVKD. This CDR3 is built from 14 residues. Trimming shortened V by 7 bases and J by 2 bases, and 12 bases separated the two germline ends. The CDR3 sequence: CAITGDSAGNTIYF. DNA for the CDR3: TGTGCCATCACCGGGGATTCGGCTGGAAACACCATATATTTT.